The 22 T cell receptor beta chains reported below all come from one sample, sequenced in a study of shared clonotypes between healthy human individuals. Sequencing was performed with immunoSEQ multiplex PCR; in TCRdb, only in-frame clones are kept and a portion is missing. The sample yields under 550,000 clones, approximately 95% seen once. The specimen was naive CD4+ T cells sorted from blood. Subset indicated: CD45RA+ positively selected. The receptors here all came from a woman in her twenties or thirties in good health.

This clone was counted once. The chain uses TRBV19 and TRBJ2-1, with D perhaps given as TRBD1 or TRBD2 (5 bases each). Trimming shortened V by 9 bases and J by 2 bases, and 11 bases separated the two germline ends. CDR3 length: 13 amino acids. Germline lookup yields CDR1 LNHDA and CDR2 SQIVND (reference sequence). The CDR3 DNA sequence: TGTGCCAGCGTCGGGACGCCCTACAATGAGCAGTTCTTC. It codes for CASVGTPYNEQFF.

The rearrangement uses TRBV4-2 and TRBJ2-2; 8 positions agree with TRBD1. With 4 bases clipped from V and 7 bases from J, the junction kept 8 bases outside the gene matches. The CDR3 spans 15 residues. CDR1 and CDR2 (germline): LGHNA, YNFKEQ. CDR3 bases: TGTGCCAGCAGCCGGGCGACAGGGGCAGGCGGGGAGCTGTTTTTT. It encodes CASSRATGAGGELFF.

The chain carries TRBV5-4 and TRBJ2-3; the D gene is possibly TRBD1 (5 bases). The V gene's germline CDR1 is SGHNT and CDR2 YYREEE (reference sequence). Trimming left V 4 bases short and J 6 bases short, with 15 bases between. CDR3 length: 14 residues. CDR3 sequence reads: CASSLDSNADTQYF. The DNA of the CDR3 is TGTGCCAGCAGCCTCGACAGCAATGCCGATACGCAGTATTTT.

J is TRBJ1-4 and V is TRBV2; 7 bases fit TRBD1. Unmatched junction bases numbered 3, after V lost 4 bases and J lost 7 bases. Germline V gene sequence: CDR1 SNHLY, CDR2 FYNNEI. The CDR3 sequence is 13 residues long. The CDR3 nucleotides are TGTGCCAGCAGTGGCGACAGGGCTGAAAAACTGTTTTTT. Protein sequence: CASSGDRAEKLFF.

This chain joins TRBV4-1 and TRBJ2-7; 8 bases line up with TRBD1. CDR3 size: 16 residues. V gave up 6 bases and J gave up 2 bases; unmatched junction bases: 12. CDR1 is MGHRA and CDR2 is YSYEKL in the germline V gene. The CDR3 DNA is TGCGCCAGCAGTCGGACAGGGTCAGGCGTTACCTACGAGCAGTACTTC. Translation: CASSRTGSGVTYEQYF.

The rearrangement links TRBV6-5 to TRBJ1-5, with 10 bases lining up with TRBD1. The CDR3 totals 14 residues. Germline values: CDR1 MNHEY, CDR2 SVGAGI. The trim removed 6 bases at V and 5 bases at J, leaving 4 bases unmatched. As DNA, the CDR3 is TGTGCCAGCAGCCCTGGACAGGGGGATCAGCCCCAGCATTTT. Its translation is CASSPGQGDQPQHF.

This clone is a singleton in its sample. The chain joins TRBV15 to TRBJ2-5; 7 bases map to TRBD2. Losses at the gene ends were 0 bases for V and 3 bases for J; bases not matched to a gene: 1. This CDR3 region has 14 residues. From germline, CDR1 is LNHNV and CDR2 YYDKDF (reference sequence). CDR3 sequence reads: CATSRDGGEETQYF. In DNA, the CDR3 is TGTGCCACCAGCAGAGATGGGGGGGAAGAGACCCAGTACTTC. The whole variable domain, remainder taken from reference TRBV15 and TRBJ2-5, is DAMVIQNPRYQVTQFGKPVTLSCSQTLNHNVMYWYQQKSSQAPKLLFHYYDKDFNNEADTPDNFQSRRPNTSFCFLDIRSPGLGDTAMYLCATSRDGGEETQYFGPGTRLLVL.

The CDR3 loop is CASRATGANTGELFF. The CDR3 coding sequence is TGTGCCAGCAGGGCGACAGGGGCGAACACCGGGGAGCTGTTTTTT. The chain combines TRBV2 with TRBJ2-2; 8 bases are shared with TRBD1. Losses at the gene ends were 6 bases for V and 0 bases for J; bases not matched to a gene: 3. This CDR3 spans 15 amino acids. Germline CDR1 SNHLY, CDR2 FYNNEI. The variable domain in full, with the rest retrieved from reference TRBV2 and TRBJ2-2, is EPEVTQTPSHQVTQMGQEVILRCVPISNHLYFYWYRQILGQKVEFLVSFYNNEISEKSEIFDDQFSVERPDGSNFTLKIRSTKLEDSAMYFCASRATGANTGELFFGEGSRLTVL.

CDR3 residues: CASIPPGFNQPQHF. CDR3 DNA sequence: TGTGCCAGTATCCCTCCAGGTTTCAATCAGCCCCAGCATTTT. V gene TRBV19 combines with J gene TRBJ1-5; no clear D. The CDR3 length is 14 residues. Trimming stripped 7 bases from V and 3 bases from J, with 13 bases between. CDR1 is LNHDA, CDR2 SQIVND, per germline (reference sequence).

As concerns this clone: This specimen includes other DNA sequences encoding the same CDR3. The chain employs TRBV18 and TRBJ1-1; no firm D call. V shed 3 bases and J shed 1 base, with 9 bases lying between them. CDR1 and CDR2 from the germline V gene are KGHSH and LQKENI. The CDR3 runs 14 residues. The CDR3 DNA is TGTGCCAGCTCACCGGGAGGGCCGAACACTGAAGCTTTCTTT. This gives the protein CASSPGGPNTEAFF.

The chain is built from TRBV18 and TRBJ1-1, with D possibly matching TRBD1 (6 bases). Looked up from germline, CDR1 is KGHSH and CDR2 is LQKENI. Deletions cut 6 bases from V and 3 bases from J, with 14 bases between. The CDR3 is made up of 14 amino acids. As DNA, the CDR3 is TGTGCCAGCTCCGTCCAGGGGAGGGACACTGAAGCTTTCTTT. Protein product: CASSVQGRDTEAFF.

The chain links TRBV6-1 to TRBJ2-3; D is undetermined. Trimming removed 7 bases at V and 4 bases at J, with 9 bases between. The germline gives CDR1 MNHNS, CDR2 SASEGT. This CDR3 spans 12 amino acids. The CDR3 nucleotides are TGTGCCAGCACCAAAACCCCAGATACGCAGTATTTT. Translation gives CASTKTPDTQYF.

The V call is TRBV25-1, the J call TRBJ2-7; 9 bases are shared with TRBD1. Germline CDR1 MGHDK, CDR2 SYGVNS. J gave up 3 bases and V 3 bases, and 6 bases lay outside the gene matches. The CDR3 covers 15 residues. The CDR3 DNA is TGTGCCAGCAGTGATCTTTCGACAGGGGGCTACGAGCAGTACTTC. It yields the protein CASSDLSTGGYEQYF.

This chain uses TRBV6-6 with TRBJ2-7; TRBD1 matches at 10 bases. Germline lookup yields CDR1 MNHNY and CDR2 SVGAGI (reference sequence). The CDR3 sequence is 14 residues long. The trim removed 6 bases at V and 5 bases at J, leaving 7 bases unmatched. CDR3 DNA: TGTGCCAGCAGGATAGGGACAGGGGTTAACGAGCAGTACTTC. It specifies CASRIGTGVNEQYF.

The rearrangement joins TRBV11-3 to TRBJ2-3; D is uncertain. CDR1 SGHNT and CDR2 YENEEA come from the germline V gene. The ends were cut back, 5 bases at V and 1 base at J, with 7 bases in the middle. The CDR3 loop spans 13 amino acids. The CDR3 is CASSRGGTDTQYF. CDR3 bases: TGTGCCAGCAGCCGTGGGGGCACAGATACGCAGTATTTT.

The chain is built from TRBV19 and TRBJ1-5, with 9 nucleotides matching TRBD1. V dropped 4 bases and J dropped 6; count of bases not matched to a gene: 19. Germline V gene data show CDR1 as LNHDA and CDR2 as SQIVND (reference sequence). This CDR3 has 19 residues. The CDR3 region is CASSTDISRGQGLSQPQHF. CDR3 bases: TGTGCCAGTAGTACCGACATATCTCGGGGACAGGGTTTGTCTCAGCCCCAGCATTTT.

The chain combines TRBV6-1 with TRBJ2-7; no firm D call. Germline V gene lookup returns CDR1 MNHNS and CDR2 SASEGT. V was cut by 5 bases and J by 2 bases, with 7 bases left in between. CDR3 length: 12 residues. CDR3 nucleotide sequence: TGTGCCAGCAGTTTACGAACCTACGAGCAGTACTTC. Translation: CASSLRTYEQYF.

V usage is TRBV19 and J usage is TRBJ1-2; D not certain. CDR1 is LNHDA and CDR2 is SQIVND in the germline V gene (reference sequence). CDR3 length: 14 residues. Trimming took 0 bases from V and 4 from J, leaving 9 bases between them. This CDR3 reads CASSIDPTVYGYTF. CDR3 DNA: TGTGCCAGTAGTATAGATCCCACAGTCTATGGCTACACCTTC.

This clone was counted once. The chain carries TRBV7-9 and TRBJ1-6; D is undetermined. The CDR3 loop spans 16 amino acids. The V end lost 2 bases, the J end lost 0 bases, and 8 bases lay between the germline ends. Germline CDR1 SEHNR, CDR2 FQNEAQ (reference sequence). The CDR3 is CASSLRRSSYNSPLHF. CDR3 nucleotides: TGTGCCAGCAGCTTAAGGCGGAGCTCCTATAATTCACCCCTCCACTTT.

This clone was seen a handful of times. CDR3 nucleotides: TGTGCCAGCAGCTTCCAGGGCGGAGAGACCCAGTACTTC. Protein sequence: CASSFQGGETQYF. V usage is TRBV11-2 and J usage is TRBJ2-5, with D tentatively TRBD1 (5 bases). CDR3 length equals 13 residues. V was trimmed by 3 bases and J by 4 bases, leaving 9 bases between them. The germline V gene encodes CDR1 SGHAT and CDR2 FQNNGV.

This clone was picked up one time. This chain joins TRBV27 and TRBJ2-3, with 7 nucleotides matching TRBD1. Per the germline V gene, CDR1 is MNHEY and CDR2 is SMNVEV (reference sequence). With 3 bases clipped from V and 1 base from J, the junction kept 10 bases outside the gene matches. There are 17 residues in the CDR3. CDR3 DNA sequence: TGTGCCAGCAGTTTTTTAGGGTCAGGACAGGGCACAGATACGCAGTATTTT. This translates into CASSFLGSGQGTDTQYF.

CDR3 residues: CASSPGQGAEAFF. The CDR3 DNA reads TGTGCCAGTAGTCCCGGACAGGGGGCTGAAGCTTTCTTT. The chain uses TRBV19 and TRBJ1-1, with 10 bases that match TRBD1. With V trimmed by 5 bases and J by 6 bases, 3 bases remained unmatched. Looked up from germline, CDR1 is LNHDA and CDR2 is SQIVND (reference sequence). The CDR3 is 13 amino acids.